Shown below are 11 T cell receptor beta chains from a single sample sequenced in a study of blood T cell repertoires in COVID-19 (TCRdb year 2020). The method was the immunoSEQ multiplex PCR assay. Drawn from immuneACCESS, this table holds only the in-frame rearrangements with V and J called that TCRdb kept. Clones are partly lost; checked studies trace under half to an unresolved V gene and leave the rest unexplained. This sample comprises roughly 300,000 clones, around 85% of them detected only once. Of the sample, 7.2% is held by the ten largest clones. Sequenced input: peripheral blood. These receptor sequences come from a human donor in a cohort sampled during active COVID-19.

The rearrangement uses TRBV19 and TRBJ2-7; D perhaps matches TRBD2 (6 bases). There are 15 residues in the CDR3. V was cut by 4 bases and J by 0 bases, with 13 bases left in between. The germline V gene encodes CDR1 LNHDA and CDR2 SQIVND (reference sequence). The CDR3 DNA reads as TGTGCCAGTAGTACCCAGTGGGGGGACTCCTACGAGCAGTACTTC. Residues: CASSTQWGDSYEQYF.

V is TRBV7-8 and J is TRBJ1-5; TRBD1 might be the D (5 bases). The CDR3 has 14 amino acids. The V end was cut by 5 bases, the J end by 2 bases, with 10 bases between. Germline V CDR1 and CDR2: SGHVS, FQNEAQ. In nucleotides, the CDR3 is TGTGCCAGCAGCCCCCCGGGGGGCAATCAGCCCCAGCATTTT. Translated: CASSPPGGNQPQHF.

This clone has a single count. The chain couples TRBV7-2 to TRBJ2-3; TRBD1 might be the D (5 bases). Germline CDR1 and CDR2: SGHTA and FQGNSA. The ends were cut back, 2 bases at V and 2 bases at J, with 8 bases in the middle. This CDR3 has 14 residues. The DNA of the CDR3 is TGTGCCAGCAGCTTACAGGGTTACACAGATACGCAGTATTTT. Amino acid sequence: CASSLQGYTDTQYF.

The V and J genes are TRBV9 and TRBJ2-1; D might be TRBD2 (5 bases). The CDR3 sequence is 15 residues long. Trimming cost V 2 bases and J 4 bases, with 13 bases left between them. The germline gives CDR1 SGDLS, CDR2 YYNGEE. The CDR3 loop reads CASSVSSREYNEQFF. CDR3 DNA sequence: TGTGCCAGCAGCGTCTCTTCTCGGGAATACAATGAGCAGTTCTTC.

The V gene is TRBV2, the J gene TRBJ1-2; D possibly corresponds to TRBD1 (6 bases). Trimming cost V 5 bases and J 2 bases, with 9 bases left between them. The CDR3 sequence is 13 residues long. Germline V gene lookup returns CDR1 SNHLY and CDR2 FYNNEI. The CDR3 DNA is TGTGCCAGCAGTACCCAGGGGAACTATGGCTACACCTTC. This encodes CASSTQGNYGYTF.

The rearrangement links TRBV30 to TRBJ2-3; tentatively, D is TRBD2 (5 bases). Germline CDR1 is GTSNPN and CDR2 is SVGIG (reference sequence). The CDR3 spans 14 residues. V was cut by 4 bases and J by 0 bases, with 11 bases left in between. CDR3 amino acids: CAWTSLASTDTQYF. CDR3 bases: TGTGCCTGGACCTCGCTAGCAAGCACAGATACGCAGTATTTT.

CDR3 protein: CASRVGQGAVYEQFF. As DNA, the CDR3 is TGTGCCAGCAGGGTAGGACAGGGGGCGGTCTATGAGCAGTTCTTC. This chain connects TRBV7-6 to TRBJ2-1; TRBD1 agrees at 11 bases. Germline assignment: CDR1 SGHVS and CDR2 FNYEAQ. With V trimmed by 6 bases and J by 8 bases, 9 bases remained unmatched. The length of the CDR3 is 15 residues.

The chain recombines TRBV5-1 with TRBJ2-1, with TRBD2 matching 8 bases. This CDR3 is 15 amino acids long. Per germline, CDR1 SGHRS and CDR2 YFSETQ. J lost 5 bases, V lost 4 bases, and 8 bases had no gene match. The CDR3 sequence is CASSPTSGLNNEQFF. CDR3 DNA sequence: TGCGCCAGCAGCCCCACTAGCGGTCTCAACAATGAGCAGTTCTTC.

The V and J genes are TRBV2 and TRBJ1-5; 9 bases fit TRBD1. The CDR3 sequence is 14 residues long. The V and J ends lost 6 bases and 7 bases, in that order; junction bases with no gene match: 7. Germline lookup yields CDR1 SNHLY and CDR2 FYNNEI. Here the CDR3 reads CASSEDRGGQPQHF. In nucleotides, the CDR3 is TGTGCCAGCAGCGAGGACAGGGGTGGACAGCCCCAGCATTTT.

The chain carries TRBV5-1 and TRBJ1-4, with TRBD1 as a possible D gene (5 bases). The CDR3 spans 17 residues. CDR1 and CDR2 from the germline V gene are SGHRS and YFSETQ. V shed 0 bases and J shed 3 bases, with 15 bases lying between them. CDR3 DNA: TGCGCCAGCAGCTTGGGACAGTTGGAAAGTGCTAATGAAAAACTGTTTTTT. It yields the protein CASSLGQLESANEKLFF.

This sequence joins TRBV20-1 and TRBJ2-5; no reliable D call. The germline CDR1 and CDR2 sequences are DFQATT and SNEGSKA (reference sequence). Trimming stripped 4 bases from V and 7 bases from J, with 10 bases between. The CDR3 length is 11 residues. CDR3 sequence: CSAIWSGTQYF. The CDR3 DNA reads as TGCAGTGCTATCTGGTCCGGGACCCAGTACTTC.